This T cell receptor (beta chain) was sequenced for a study of naive CD8 T cells in extremely preterm neonates. About this clone itself: As yet, its antigen is unknown.

The CDR3 totals 15 residues. Germline CDR1 reads SGHVS; CDR2 reads FNYEAQ. The germline V and J ends were trimmed by 4 bases and 0 bases, with 10 bases remaining between them. Profiling relied on immunoSEQ multiplex PCR, and the TCRdb table lists in-frame clones only, not all of them. The table lists roughly 5,000 clones, 97% of them singletons. Deliveries were elective term cesareans at roughly 35-41 weeks, with no labor or membrane rupture. Study-wide findings and caveats: Preterm neonates had significantly lower iChao1 richness than other age groups.

The sequence derives from a newborn in good health. Material for sequencing was naive CD8+ T cells from cord blood. This chain joins TRBV7-6 and TRBJ2-1; D call uncertain. The CDR3 DNA reads as TGTGCCAGCAGCTCTGTCTTATACTCCTACAATGAGCAGTTCTTC. This codes for CASSSVLYSYNEQFF.